The 21 T cell receptor beta chains below were found in one sample sequenced in a study of CD8 T cells in Susac syndrome. Roughly 0.45 to 1 ug RNA was reverse transcribed with random hexamers. TCRdb called the immunoSEQ multiplex PCR reads again in MiXCR, with one record for every CDR3 protein. This sample has around 300,000 distinct CDR3 sequences, with about nine tenths found just once. Sequenced sample: CD8+ T cells from PBMCs. These receptors all come from a human donor with multiple sclerosis.

The chain is built from TRBV4-3 and TRBJ1-6, with no clear D. The CDR3 is 13 amino acids. The V gene lost 3 bases and the J gene lost 9 bases, with 9 bases spanning the gap. Germline loops: CDR1 LGHNA, CDR2 YSLEER. CDR3 bases: TGCGCCAGCAGCCATGGGCGTAGTTCACCCCTCCACTTT. As protein: CASSHGRSSPLHF.

A word on this clonotype: The junction departs from the called germline gene at one end, perhaps through a read error. V usage is TRBV7-7 and J usage is TRBJ2-5; tentative D call: TRBD1 (6 bases). The CDR3 loop spans 13 amino acids. CDR1 is SSHAT and CDR2 is FNYEAQ in the germline V gene (reference sequence). Here the CDR3 reads CASSYAGAGTQYF. CDR3 coding DNA: TGTGCTAGCAGCTATGCAGGGGCGGGGACCCAGTACTTC.

The V gene is TRBV20-1, the J gene TRBJ2-3, with 12 bases identical to TRBD2. Trimming cost V 0 bases and J 0 bases; bases outside gene matches: 4. The CDR3 totals 17 residues. Germline assignment: CDR1 DFQATT and CDR2 SNEGSKA (reference sequence). The CDR3 sequence: CSARDGLAGISTDTQYF. CDR3 DNA: TGCAGTGCTAGAGACGGACTAGCGGGGATAAGCACAGATACGCAGTATTTT.

In this sample, this clonotype turned up a few times. The chain is built from TRBV7-6 and TRBJ2-3; TRBD1 is a possible D gene (5 bases). Germline V gene lookup returns CDR1 SGHVS and CDR2 FNYEAQ. The CDR3 is 14 residues long. Trimming left V 2 bases short and J 2 bases short, with 8 bases between. The CDR3 sequence: CASSLSGNTDTQYF. Here the CDR3 DNA reads TGTGCCAGCAGCTTATCAGGGAACACAGATACGCAGTATTTT.

The chain links TRBV19 to TRBJ2-7; TRBD1 or TRBD2 may be the D gene (5 bases each). V dropped 3 bases and J dropped 3 bases, with 15 bases sitting between them. The CDR3 totals 15 residues. CDR1 and CDR2 from the germline V gene are LNHDA and SQIVND (reference sequence). CDR3 amino acids: CASSIGAGSIYEQYF. The CDR3 nucleotides read TGTGCCAGTAGTATTGGGGCAGGGAGTATCTACGAGCAGTACTTC.

In this sample, this clonotype turned up a few times. This chain links TRBV27 with TRBJ1-5; 7 bases agree with TRBD1. Germline V gene lookup returns CDR1 MNHEY and CDR2 SMNVEV (reference sequence). V gave up 5 bases and J gave up 0 bases; unmatched junction bases: 1. This CDR3 contains 14 residues. CDR3 in DNA: TGTGCCAGCAGTCACAGGGGTAGCAATCAGCCCCAGCATTTT. It translates to CASSHRGSNQPQHF.

This clonotype was seen once. V and J are TRBV4-3 and TRBJ2-7, with 7 bases identical to TRBD2. Unmatched junction bases numbered 4, after V lost 1 base and J lost 1 base. Germline CDR1 and CDR2: LGHNA and YSLEER. CDR3 length: 15 residues. The CDR3 DNA reads TGCGCCAGCAGCCAAGGAAAAGCGGGATCCTACGAGCAGTACTTC. It translates to CASSQGKAGSYEQYF.

The genes are TRBV27 and TRBJ2-3; D could derive from TRBD1 or TRBD2 (7 bases each). Trimming stripped 5 bases from V and 1 base from J, with 28 bases between. The length of the CDR3 is 20 residues. CDR1 and CDR2 from the germline V gene are MNHEY and SMNVEV (reference sequence). CDR3 in DNA: TGTGCCAGCAGTCAACTCCGGGACAGTCTTATAGCGGGTCGCACAGATACGCAGTATTTT. Its protein product is CASSQLRDSLIAGRTDTQYF.

In DNA, the CDR3 is TGTGCCAGCAGTGAGGGAGGGGACTATGGCTACACCTTC. Protein product: CASSEGGDYGYTF. This chain links TRBV25-1 with TRBJ1-2, with a weak D call TRBD1 (5 bases). V was shortened by 3 bases and J by 3 bases, with 8 bases between the two germline ends. The CDR3 loop spans 13 amino acids. Germline V lookup: CDR1 MGHDK, CDR2 SYGVNS.

Written as DNA, the CDR3 is TGCAGTGCTACTAGCGGGGGGGCCGGAGAGACCCAGTACTTC. Amino acid sequence: CSATSGGAGETQYF. The gene calls are TRBV20-1 and TRBJ2-5; 12 positions agree with TRBD2. Germline assignment: CDR1 DFQATT and CDR2 SNEGSKA (reference sequence). V dropped 4 bases and J dropped 4; count of bases not matched to a gene: 4. This CDR3 is built from 14 residues.

The chain links TRBV7-9 to TRBJ2-7; 8 positions match TRBD2. The V gene end was trimmed by 4 bases and the J gene end by 5 bases; junction bases not matched to a gene: 1. The CDR3 extends over 12 amino acids. Germline CDR1 and CDR2: SEHNR and FQNEAQ (reference sequence). The CDR3 nucleotides read TGTGCCAGCAGCTCGGGGGGGGACGAGCAGTACTTC. Amino acids: CASSSGGDEQYF.

This chain connects TRBV4-1 to TRBJ2-7, with 7 bases identical to TRBD1. CDR3 length: 15 residues. Germline V gene lookup returns CDR1 MGHRA and CDR2 YSYEKL. V dropped 4 bases and J dropped 3; count of bases not matched to a gene: 9. This CDR3 is CASSLLGQSDYEQYF. In DNA, the CDR3 is TGCGCCAGCAGCCTATTGGGACAGTCCGACTACGAGCAGTACTTC.

The chain is built from TRBV14 and TRBJ2-2; D not resolved. CDR1 and CDR2 (germline): SGHDN, FVKESK. The CDR3 has 13 residues. The V end was cut by 2 bases, the J end by 7 bases, with 8 bases between. The CDR3 DNA is TGTGCCAGCAGCCAAAGAACCGACGGGGAGCTGTTTTTT. Translating gives CASSQRTDGELFF.

The chain has TRBV12-5 and TRBJ1-1, with 8 bases identical to TRBD1. Per the germline V gene, CDR1 is LGHNT and CDR2 is FRNRAP. With V trimmed by 4 bases and J by 4 bases, 5 bases remained unmatched. This CDR3 has 14 residues. The CDR3 sequence is CASGSGQGVTEAFF. The CDR3 nucleotides read TGTGCTAGTGGTTCAGGACAGGGAGTCACTGAAGCTTTCTTT.

About this clonotype itself: One junction end disagrees with the germline gene, perhaps due to a read error. The chain has TRBV7-2 and TRBJ2-2; D may match TRBD1 or TRBD2 (5 bases each). This CDR3 spans 17 amino acids. Germline CDR1 reads SGHTA; CDR2 reads FQGNSA. The CDR3 bases are TGTGCCAGCAGCTTAGGAGGCTTACTAGTGGGGACCGGGGAGCGGTTTTTT. It encodes CASSLGGLLVGTGERFF.

J is TRBJ1-5 and V is TRBV20-1; tentative D call: TRBD1 (5 bases). The germline V gene encodes CDR1 DFQATT and CDR2 SNEGSKA (reference sequence). This CDR3 is 16 amino acids long. Trimming cost V 0 bases and J 6 bases, with 18 bases left between them. The DNA of the CDR3 is TGCAGTGCTAGAGAGTGGGCGGGGGATCGAAGTCAGCCCCAGCATTTT. This sequence encodes CSAREWAGDRSQPQHF.

The sample holds a few counts of this clonotype. The chain uses TRBV28 and TRBJ2-5; maybe TRBD2 (6 bases). This CDR3 contains 14 residues. Germline V CDR1 and CDR2: MDHEN, SYDVKM. Trimming cost V 5 bases and J 4 bases, with 14 bases left between them. In DNA, the CDR3 is TGTGCCAGCAGTGTACTAGCTTCTCCAGAGACCCAGTACTTC. Its protein is CASSVLASPETQYF.

This rearrangement joins TRBV12-3 or TRBV12-4 to TRBJ2-1; 10 positions match TRBD1. This CDR3 region has 16 residues. The ends lost 7 bases at V and 6 bases at J; junction bases unmatched: 12. Here the CDR3 reads CASITPGTGAFNEQFF. In DNA form, the CDR3 reads TGTGCCAGCATCACCCCCGGGACAGGGGCGTTCAATGAGCAGTTCTTC.

CDR3 sequence (DNA): TGTGCCGGCTCCTTCGGGGGCGGCATTGAGCAGTTCTTC. This gives the protein CAGSFGGGIEQFF. The chain uses TRBV6-2 or TRBV6-3 and TRBJ2-1, with D perhaps matching TRBD1 or TRBD2 (6 bases each). CDR1 is MNHEY and CDR2 is SVGEGT in the germline V gene. Trimming shortened V by 11 bases and J by 9 bases, and 20 bases separated the two germline ends. CDR3 length: 13 amino acids.

This chain joins TRBV3-1 and TRBJ1-5; 11 positions match TRBD1. J lost 4 bases, V lost 6 bases, and 11 bases had no gene match. Looked up from germline, CDR1 is LGHDT and CDR2 is YNNKEL (reference sequence). The CDR3 totals 17 residues. The CDR3 here is CASSPGIGQGANQPQHF. Here the CDR3 DNA reads TGTGCCAGCAGTCCTGGGATTGGACAGGGGGCGAATCAGCCCCAGCATTTT.

The V and J genes are TRBV14 and TRBJ2-7, with 11 bases identical to TRBD2. The germline gives CDR1 SGHDN, CDR2 FVKESK. This CDR3 contains 17 residues. Trimming at V came to 1 base and at J to 3 bases, leaving 8 bases not matched to a gene. Here the CDR3 DNA reads TGTGCCAGCAGCCAAGGCTTGAGGGGACTAGCGGACTACGAGCAGTACTTC. This sequence encodes CASSQGLRGLADYEQYF. Variable domain in full (rest from reference TRBV14 and TRBJ2-7): EAGVTQFPSHSVIEKGQTVTLRCDPISGHDNLYWYRRVMGKEIKFLLHFVKESKQDESGMPNNRFLAERTGGTYSTLKVQPAELEDSGVYFCASSQGLRGLADYEQYFGPGTRLTVT.